These 7 T cell receptor beta chains were sequenced from one sample in a study of STAT3 mutations in large granular lymphocyte leukemia. Profiled with immunoSEQ multiplex PCR; TCRdb holds only in-frame clones, not every one. The sample comprises about 6,000 clones, roughly 36% of which are singletons, and about a sixth rests with the top ten. No antigen has been identified for these receptors. Study-wide findings and caveats: In T-cell large granular lymphocyte leukemia, about half of patients showed multiple immunodominant subclonotypes.

Sequenced input: peripheral blood mononuclear cells. The receptors derive from a woman aged 40 to 50 with T-cell large granular lymphocyte leukemia. Some clones in this sample may be carry-over from other donors' samples.

The chain carries TRBV18 and TRBJ1-1; maybe TRBD1 (6 bases). The CDR3 length is 13 residues. Per the germline V gene, CDR1 is KGHSH and CDR2 is LQKENI. V gave up 5 bases and J gave up 3 bases, with 10 bases separating them. The CDR3 DNA reads as TGTGCCAGCTCATCTTCAGGGGACACTGAAGCTTTCTTT. Its protein is CASSSSGDTEAFF. The whole variable domain, filled in from reference TRBV18 and TRBJ1-1, reads NAGVMQNPRHLVRRRGQEARLRCSPMKGHSHVYWYRQLPEEGLKFMVYLQKENIIDESGMPKERFSAEFPKEGPSILRIQQVVRGDSAAYFCASSSSGDTEAFFGQGTRLTVV.

The chain employs TRBV27 and TRBJ1-4; 8 positions agree with TRBD1. CDR1 and CDR2 from the germline V gene are MNHEY and SMNVEV (reference sequence). V dropped 0 bases and J dropped 0; count of bases not matched to a gene: 12. CDR3 length: 20 residues. Written as DNA, the CDR3 is TGTGCCAGCAGTTTATCCCATCCAGGGGGCGCCTGGGCAACTAATGAAAAACTGTTTTTT. This translates into CASSLSHPGGAWATNEKLFF.

This clone was counted between two and nine times. This rearrangement joins TRBV20-1 to TRBJ2-3; D not resolved. The germline CDR1 and CDR2 sequences are DFQATT and SNEGSKA (reference sequence). The CDR3 is 11 residues long. V was shortened by 3 bases and J by 6 bases, with 7 bases between the two germline ends. The CDR3 region has the DNA TGCAGTGCTAGCCTCAAGGATACGCAGTATTTT. This encodes CSASLKDTQYF.

J is TRBJ1-1 and V is TRBV10-3, with D perhaps TRBD1 (5 bases). Germline assignment: CDR1 ENHRY and CDR2 SYGVKD. The CDR3 has 14 residues. V lost 6 bases to trimming and J lost 4 bases, with 15 bases between them. CDR3 bases: TGTGCCATCAGAGGGGCGCCGGTGACCACTGAAGCTTTCTTT. Amino acids: CAIRGAPVTTEAFF.

This sequence joins TRBV6-5 and TRBJ1-1, with a weak D call TRBD1 (6 bases). This CDR3 region has 16 residues. V was cut by 4 bases and J by 3 bases, with 18 bases left in between. CDR1 is MNHEY, CDR2 SVGAGI, per germline. DNA of the CDR3: TGTGCCAGCAGTTCATGGCTGGGGGCTTCTGACACTGAAGCTTTCTTT. Translating it yields CASSSWLGASDTEAFF.

The chain couples TRBV18 to TRBJ2-7, with D possibly TRBD1 on 5 matching bases. Germline CDR1 reads KGHSH; CDR2 reads LQKENI. CDR3 length equals 14 residues. V lost 2 bases, J lost 2 bases, and 10 bases lay in between. This CDR3 reads CASSPNGQTYEQYF. CDR3 DNA sequence: TGTGCCAGCTCACCAAATGGACAAACCTACGAGCAGTACTTC.

The genes are TRBV7-9 and TRBJ1-1; D is unclear. V shed 2 bases and J shed 1 base, with 8 bases lying between them. CDR1 and CDR2 (germline): SEHNR, FQNEAQ (reference sequence). CDR3 size: 14 residues. CDR3 sequence reads: CASSLSPPNTEAFF. The CDR3 DNA follows: TGTGCCAGCAGCTTAAGTCCACCGAACACTGAAGCTTTCTTT.